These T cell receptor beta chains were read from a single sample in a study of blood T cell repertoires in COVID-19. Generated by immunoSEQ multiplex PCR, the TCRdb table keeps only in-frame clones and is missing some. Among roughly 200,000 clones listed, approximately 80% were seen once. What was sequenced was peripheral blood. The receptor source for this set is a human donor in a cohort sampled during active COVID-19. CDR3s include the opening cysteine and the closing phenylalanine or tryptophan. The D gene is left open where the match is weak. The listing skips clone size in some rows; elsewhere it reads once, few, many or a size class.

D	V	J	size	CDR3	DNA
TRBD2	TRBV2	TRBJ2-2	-	CARGGLAGDLGELFF	TGTGCCAGAGGAGGGCTAGCGGGAGACCTGGGGGAGCTGTTTTTT
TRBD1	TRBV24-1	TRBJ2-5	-	CATSDHGTVQETQYF	TGTGCCACCAGTGACCACGGGACAGTCCAAGAGACCCAGTACTTC
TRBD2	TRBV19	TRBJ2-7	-	CASSNDVSGTREQYF	TGTGCCAGTAGTAACGACGTGAGCGGGACGAGGGAGCAGTACTTC
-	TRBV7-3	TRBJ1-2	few	CASSLTGIGYTF	TGTGCCAGCAGCTTAACCGGGATCGGCTACACCTTC
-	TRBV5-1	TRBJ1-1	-	CASSSVTANTEAFF	TGCGCCAGCAGCTCGGTAACAGCGAACACTGAAGCTTTCTTT
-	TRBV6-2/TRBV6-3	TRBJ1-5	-	CASSSNSNQPQHF	TGTGCCAGCAGTTCTAATAGCAATCAGCCCCAGCATTTT
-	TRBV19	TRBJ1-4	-	CASSLAPNEKLFF	TGTGCCAGTAGTTTGGCACCGAATGAAAAACTGTTTTTT
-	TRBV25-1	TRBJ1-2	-	CASSKGSGAVGRYGYTF	TGTGCCAGCAGTAAGGGAAGCGGGGCCGTCGGGCGTTATGGCTACACCTTC
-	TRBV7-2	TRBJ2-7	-	CASVLNPGLAVHEQYF	TGTGCCAGCGTTTTGAACCCCGGCCTAGCAGTCCACGAGCAGTACTTC
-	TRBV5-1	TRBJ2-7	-	CASSLQVAEAYEQYF	TGCGCCAGCAGCTTGCAGGTAGCGGAGGCTTACGAGCAGTACTTC
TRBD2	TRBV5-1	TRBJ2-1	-	CEAGSGRRDNEQFF	TGCGAGGCGGGGAGCGGGAGGCGGGACAATGAGCAGTTCTTC
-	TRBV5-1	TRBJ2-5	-	CASSFTSQETQYF	TGCGCCAGCAGCTTCACTAGCCAAGAGACCCAGTACTTC
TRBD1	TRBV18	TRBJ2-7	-	CASSPGDRAEQYF	TGTGCCAGCTCACCCGGGGACAGAGCCGAGCAGTACTTC
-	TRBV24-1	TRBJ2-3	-	CATSSTGYTQYF	TGTGCCACCAGTTCCACAGGGTATACGCAGTATTTT
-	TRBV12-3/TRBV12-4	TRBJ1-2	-	CASSHRAGGYTF	TGTGCCAGCAGCCACAGGGCCGGTGGCTACACCTTC
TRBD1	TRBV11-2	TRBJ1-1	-	CASNSNRQGGAFF	TGTGCCAGCAACAGTAACCGACAGGGGGGAGCTTTCTTT
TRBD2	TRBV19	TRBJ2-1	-	CASPPSGFPLNEQFF	TGTGCCAGCCCACCTAGCGGGTTCCCCCTCAATGAGCAGTTCTTC
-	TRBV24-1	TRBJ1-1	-	CATSDSTGKAFF	TGTGCCACCAGTGATTCGACAGGCAAAGCTTTCTTT
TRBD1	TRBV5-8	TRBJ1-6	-	CASSFLGDRVFSPLHF	TGTGCCAGCAGCTTCCTCGGGGACAGGGTCTTTTCACCCCTCCACTTT
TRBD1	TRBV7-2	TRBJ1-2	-	CASRVRGSSYGYTF	TGTGCCAGCAGGGTCAGGGGGAGCAGCTATGGCTACACCTTC
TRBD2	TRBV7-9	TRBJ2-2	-	CASRAVAGDTGELFF	TGTGCCAGCCGGGCGGTGGCGGGAGACACCGGGGAGCTGTTTTTT
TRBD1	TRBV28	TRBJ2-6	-	CASSPGTGLTGANVLTF	TGTGCCAGCAGCCCCGGGACAGGACTTACTGGGGCCAACGTCCTGACTTTC
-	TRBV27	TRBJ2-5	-	CASRSPTRETQYF	TGTGCCAGCAGGTCCCCTACGAGGGAGACCCAGTACTTC
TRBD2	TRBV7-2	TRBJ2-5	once	CASSFLAGVLTETQYF	TGTGCCAGCAGCTTTCTAGCGGGAGTATTAACAGAGACCCAGTACTTC
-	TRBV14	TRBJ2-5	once	CASSRIGTKETQYF	TGTGCCAGCAGCCGTATCGGGACAAAAGAGACCCAGTACTTC
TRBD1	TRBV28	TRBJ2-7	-	CASSGTGADEQYF	TGTGCCAGCAGTGGGACAGGGGCTGACGAGCAGTACTTC
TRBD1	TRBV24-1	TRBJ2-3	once	CATSDPRGQGTDTQYF	TGTGCCACCAGTGATCCTCGCGGACAGGGGACAGATACGCAGTATTTT
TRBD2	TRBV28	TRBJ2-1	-	CASMGLAVSYNEQFF	TGTGCCAGCATGGGACTAGCGGTCTCCTACAATGAGCAGTTCTTC
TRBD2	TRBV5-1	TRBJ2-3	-	CASSFSGSGSDTQYF	TGCGCCAGCAGCTTTAGCGGGAGTGGTTCAGATACGCAGTATTTT
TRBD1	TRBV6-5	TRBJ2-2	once	CASKRTGAESGELFF	TGTGCCAGCAAAAGGACAGGGGCAGAGTCCGGGGAGCTGTTTTTT
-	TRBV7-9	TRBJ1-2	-	CASSLGLSGREYGYTF	TGTGCCAGCAGCTTAGGGCTGTCTGGCAGGGAATATGGCTACACCTTC
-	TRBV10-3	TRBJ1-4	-	CAISESVRSANEKLFF	TGTGCCATCAGTGAGTCGGTTCGCAGCGCTAATGAAAAACTGTTTTTT
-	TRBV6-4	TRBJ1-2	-	CASSPGGGDGYTF	TGTGCCAGCAGCCCCGGGGGAGGGGATGGCTACACCTTC
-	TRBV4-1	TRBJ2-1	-	CASSQDRRFPQFF	TGCGCCAGCAGCCAAGATAGAAGATTTCCGCAGTTCTTC
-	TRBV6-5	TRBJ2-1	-	CASIYGNSYNEQFF	TGTGCCAGCATCTACGGGAATTCCTACAATGAGCAGTTCTTC
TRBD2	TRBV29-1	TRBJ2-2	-	CSFQSGGLAGVTGELFF	TGCAGCTTCCAAAGTGGGGGACTAGCGGGAGTGACCGGGGAGCTGTTTTTT
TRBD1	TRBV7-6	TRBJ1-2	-	CASSLGQGYGYTF	TGTGCCAGCAGCTTAGGACAGGGCTATGGCTACACCTTC
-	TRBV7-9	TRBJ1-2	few	CASSTSGGYTF	TGTGCCAGCAGCACCTCGGGTGGCTACACCTTC
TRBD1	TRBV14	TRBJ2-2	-	CASSQEYGRGLVKAGELFF	TGTGCCAGCAGCCAAGAGTACGGCAGGGGGCTTGTTAAGGCCGGGGAGCTGTTTTTT
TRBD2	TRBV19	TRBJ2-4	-	CASSGRGNIQYF	TGTGCCAGTAGCGGGAGGGGAAACATTCAGTACTTC
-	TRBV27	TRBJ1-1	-	CASSLLRGNTEAFF	TGTGCCAGCAGTTTGTTGAGAGGGAACACTGAAGCTTTCTTT
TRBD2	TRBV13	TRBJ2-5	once	CASSLRLAGRETQYF	TGTGCCAGCAGCCTGCGACTAGCGGGGAGGGAGACCCAGTACTTC
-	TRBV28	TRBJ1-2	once	CASSTVNYGYTF	TGTGCCAGCAGCACAGTTAACTATGGCTACACCTTC
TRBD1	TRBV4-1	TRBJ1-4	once	CASSQTGTGATNEKLFF	TGCGCCAGCAGCCAAACCGGGACAGGGGCAACTAATGAAAAACTGTTTTTT
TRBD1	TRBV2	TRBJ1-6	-	CASRRTGISSYNSPLHF	TGTGCCAGCAGGCGGACAGGGATCAGCTCCTATAATTCACCCCTCCACTTT
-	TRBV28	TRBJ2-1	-	CASSPNRDNEQFF	TGTGCCAGCAGTCCCAACCGGGACAATGAGCAGTTCTTC
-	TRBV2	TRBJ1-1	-	CASGGGEANTEAFF	TGTGCCAGCGGCGGGGGGGAGGCGAACACTGAAGCTTTCTTT
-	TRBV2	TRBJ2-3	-	CASSQQGTSTDTQYF	TGTGCCAGCAGTCAACAGGGGACTAGCACAGATACGCAGTATTTT
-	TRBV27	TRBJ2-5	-	CASSPGDLGQTQYF	TGTGCCAGCAGCCCGGGGGACTTGGGGCAGACCCAGTACTTC
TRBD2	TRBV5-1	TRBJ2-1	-	CASSLSQREGEQFF	TGCGCCAGCAGCTTGTCACAGCGGGAGGGTGAGCAGTTCTTC